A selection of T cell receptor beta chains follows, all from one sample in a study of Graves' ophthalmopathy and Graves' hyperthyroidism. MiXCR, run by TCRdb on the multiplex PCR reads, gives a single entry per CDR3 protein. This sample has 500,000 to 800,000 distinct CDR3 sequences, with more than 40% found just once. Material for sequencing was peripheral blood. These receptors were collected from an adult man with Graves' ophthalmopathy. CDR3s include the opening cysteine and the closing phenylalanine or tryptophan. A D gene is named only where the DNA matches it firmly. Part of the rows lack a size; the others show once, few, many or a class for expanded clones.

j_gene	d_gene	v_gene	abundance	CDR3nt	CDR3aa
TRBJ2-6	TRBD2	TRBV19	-	TGTGCCAGTAGTAAAGGGCTAGCGGGAGGGCCTGGGGTCAACGTCCTGACTTTC	CASSKGLAGGPGVNVLTF
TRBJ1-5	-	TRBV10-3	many	TGTGCCAGCAATGACAGATATAGCAATCAGCCCCAGCATTTT	CASNDRYSNQPQHF
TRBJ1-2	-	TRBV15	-	TGTGCCACCAGCAGCTCCGTGGGCCACTCGGGCTACACCTTC	CATSSSVGHSGYTF
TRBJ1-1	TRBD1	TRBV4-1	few	TGCGCCAGCAGCCTCGACAGGGAGAGGACTGAAGCTTTCTTT	CASSLDRERTEAFF
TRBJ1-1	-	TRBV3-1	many	TGTGCCAGCAGCCGAAATCTGGACACTGAAGCTTTCTTT	CASSRNLDTEAFF
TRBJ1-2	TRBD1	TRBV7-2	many	TGTGCCAGCAGCTTAACGAGACAGGGGGATGGCTACACCTTC	CASSLTRQGDGYTF
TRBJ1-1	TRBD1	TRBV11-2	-	TGTGCCAGCAGCCAAGATCAGGGGGCGCGCGCTGAAGCTTTCTTT	CASSQDQGARAEAFF
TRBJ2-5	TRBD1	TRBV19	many	TGTGCCAGTAGTCCTAGGACAGGGCTTTTTGGAGAGACCCAGTACTTC	CASSPRTGLFGETQYF
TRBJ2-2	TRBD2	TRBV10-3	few	TGTGCCAGCAGTGAGGGGACTAGCGTCCTGTCGGGGGAGCTGTTTTTT	CASSEGTSVLSGELFF
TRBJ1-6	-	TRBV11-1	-	TGTGCCAGCAGTTTATTAGCTGATAATTCACCCCTCCACTTT	CASSLLADNSPLHF
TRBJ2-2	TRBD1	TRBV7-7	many	TGTGCCAGCAGCAGCGGGACAGGGTACACCGGGGAGCTGTTTTTT	CASSSGTGYTGELFF
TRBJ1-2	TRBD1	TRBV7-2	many	TGTGCCAGCAGCTACTCCCAGGACAGGGGCAAGAATGGCTACACCTTC	CASSYSQDRGKNGYTF
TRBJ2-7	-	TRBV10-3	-	TGTGCCAGCAGCTCAACCGGGACACGACACCACGAGCAGTACTTC	CASSSTGTRHHEQYF
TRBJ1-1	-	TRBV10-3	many	TGTGCCATCAGTTCGGGGCTCGCTGAAGCTTTCTTT	CAISSGLAEAFF
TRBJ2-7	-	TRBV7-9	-	TGTGCCAGCAGCTCCGGTGAACCCTACGAGCAGTACTTC	CASSSGEPYEQYF
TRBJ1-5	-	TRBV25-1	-	TGTGCGAGCAAGGCAGGAGGCAATCAGCCCCAGCATTTT	CASKAGGNQPQHF
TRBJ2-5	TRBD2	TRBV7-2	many	TGTGCCAGCAGCTTGACCCTACTAGCGGGGGCCCAAGAGACCCAGTACTTC	CASSLTLLAGAQETQYF
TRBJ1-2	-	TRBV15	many	TGTGCCACCAGGCCGACAGGTGGCTATGGCTACACCTTC	CATRPTGGYGYTF
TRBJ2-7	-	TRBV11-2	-	TGCGCCAGCAGCCAACGTAACGCGGCGTACGAGCAGTACTTC	CASSQRNAAYEQYF
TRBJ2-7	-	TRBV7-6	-	TGTGCCAGCAGCTTAGGGTCGCGGGGGCAAAACGAGCAGTACTTC	CASSLGSRGQNEQYF
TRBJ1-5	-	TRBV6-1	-	TGTGCCAGCAGTGACGTAAAGGGGTATAGCAATCAGCCCCAGCATTTT	CASSDVKGYSNQPQHF
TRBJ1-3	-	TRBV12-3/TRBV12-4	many	TGTGCCAGCAGAGATATAAACTCTGGAAACACCATATATTTT	CASRDINSGNTIYF
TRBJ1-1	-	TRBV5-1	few	TGCGCCAGCAGCTTCCAGGTGGGGGTTGGGACTGAAGCTTTCTTT	CASSFQVGVGTEAFF
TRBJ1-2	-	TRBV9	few	TGTGCCAGCAGCCCGGACCTTTTAAACTTTAACTATGGCTACACCTTC	CASSPDLLNFNYGYTF
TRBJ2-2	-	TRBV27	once	TGTGCCAGCAGTTTTGCTCAGGCCGGGGAGCTGTTTTTT	CASSFAQAGELFF
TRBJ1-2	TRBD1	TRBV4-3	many	TGCGCCAGCAGCCGGCACCCGGACAGGGTATTCTATGGCTACACCTTC	CASSRHPDRVFYGYTF
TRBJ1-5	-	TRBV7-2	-	TGTGCCAGCAGCTTAGGTGGGGGGCTTAGGCCCCAGCATTTT	CASSLGGGLRPQHF
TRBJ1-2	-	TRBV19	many	TGTGCCAGTAGGGGGACCCTTGATGGCTACACCTTC	CASRGTLDGYTF
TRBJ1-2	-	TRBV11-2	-	TGTGCCAGCAGCTCACGGACGGGGGGAAACTGTGGCTACACCTTC	CASSSRTGGNCGYTF
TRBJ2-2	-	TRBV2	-	TGTGCCAGCAGCTTAGGCGGGACACAGAACACCGGGGAGCTGTTTTTT	CASSLGGTQNTGELFF
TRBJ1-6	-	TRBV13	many	TGTGCCAGCAGATTTGGGAATTCACCCCTCCACTTT	CASRFGNSPLHF
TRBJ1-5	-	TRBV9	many	TGTGCCAGCAGCGTAGGTGGCAGTAGCAATCAGCCCCAGCATTTT	CASSVGGSSNQPQHF
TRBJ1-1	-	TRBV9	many	TGTGCCAGCAGCGTAGCTACACAGATGAACACTGAAGCTTTCTTT	CASSVATQMNTEAFF
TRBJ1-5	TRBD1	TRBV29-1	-	TGCAGACCTGGACAGGGCAATCAGCCCCAGCATTTT	CRPGQGNQPQHF
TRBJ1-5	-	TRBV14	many	TGTGCCAGCAGCTCAGGGTTTCAGCCCCAGCATTTT	CASSSGFQPQHF
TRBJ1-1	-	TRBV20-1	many	TGCAGTGCTAGAGACGACGGTGAAGCTTTCTTT	CSARDDGEAFF
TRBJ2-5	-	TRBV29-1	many	TGCAGCGTTGAAGGGAGAGTAGGACAAGAGACCCAGTACTTC	CSVEGRVGQETQYF
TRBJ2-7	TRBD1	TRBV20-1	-	TGCAGTGCGGGGACAGGGGGCTCCTACGAGCAGTACTTC	CSAGTGGSYEQYF
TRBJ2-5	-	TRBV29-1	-	TGCAGCTACAGGACCCAAGAGACCCAGTACTTC	CSYRTQETQYF
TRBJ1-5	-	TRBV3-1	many	TGTGCCAGCAGCCAAGCCGAACAGCCCCAGCATTTT	CASSQAEQPQHF
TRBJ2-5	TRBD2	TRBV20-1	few	TGCAGTGCTAGAGGGGCAGCGGGGCGCAGAAAGGAGACCCAGTACTTC	CSARGAAGRRKETQYF
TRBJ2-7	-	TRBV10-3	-	TGTGCCATCAGTGAATCCTACAGGGGAGGGGACGAGCAGTACTTC	CAISESYRGGDEQYF
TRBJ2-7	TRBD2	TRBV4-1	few	TGCGCCAGCAGCCAAGAGGGACTAGGCTCCTACGAGCAGTACTTC	CASSQEGLGSYEQYF
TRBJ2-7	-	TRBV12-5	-	TGTGCTAGTGGTTTGGTACAAGGACAGAGCTACGAGCAGTACTTC	CASGLVQGQSYEQYF
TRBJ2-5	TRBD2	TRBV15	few	TGTGCCACCAGCAGAGTAGCGGGGGCCCAAGAGACCCAGTACTTC	CATSRVAGAQETQYF
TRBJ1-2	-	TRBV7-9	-	TGTGCCCGCAGCCCCAGGCTAACCCCCCATGGCTACACATTC	CARSPRLTPHGYTF
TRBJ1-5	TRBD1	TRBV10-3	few	TGTGCCAGCACGGGAGAGGGGGCGACAAATAGCAATCAGCCCCAGCATTTT	CASTGEGATNSNQPQHF
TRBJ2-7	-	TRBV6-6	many	TGTGCCAGCAGAACCCAAGGGACCTACGAGCAGTACTTC	CASRTQGTYEQYF
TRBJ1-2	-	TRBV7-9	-	TGTGCCAGCAGCCAAGACTTTCCAGGGGCATATGGCTACACCTTC	CASSQDFPGAYGYTF
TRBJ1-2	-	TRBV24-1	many	TGTGCCACCAGTGACCCGACAGGAGTGGTTGCTGGCTACACCTTC	CATSDPTGVVAGYTF
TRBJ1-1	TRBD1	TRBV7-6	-	TGTGCCAGCAGCTGGGGAGGGACAGCTTCTGAAGCTTTCTTT	CASSWGGTASEAFF